This T cell receptor (beta chain) was profiled in a study of T cell responses to AZD1222 COVID-19 vaccine (dated by TCRdb to about 2021). Study-level background: A total of 233 trial participants underwent TCR sequencing, of whom around 200 received two doses of AZD1222 and some 25 received two doses of the MenACWY control vaccine. Trial participants were enrolled into age subgroups of 18-55, 56-69 and 70-plus years, which contained around 150, 28 and 57 TCR-sequenced participants, respectively. The research as a whole found: Nearly half of unique spike-specific TCRs reportedly recognized epitopes outside regions mutated in the B.1.351 and B.1.1.7 variants. In the small 56-69-year group, the increase in depth fell short of significance, most likely because of low power. Because no day 14 peak-response samples were available, the repertoires could be characterized only after the peak T cell response. Participants were mostly white British and included more females than males, and it was suggested by the authors that clonal diversity may have been underestimated. The whole spike protein was spanned by vaccine-associated CD4 TCRs, and dominant responses were seen in regions 160-218 and 743-854. After two AZD1222 doses, both the breadth and the depth of spike-specific TCRs were significantly higher than at day 0 and than in MenACWY recipients. Conclusions about previously exposed vaccinees are limited because only six or seven AZD1222 recipients were SARS-CoV-2 seropositive at baseline.

The sample's time point, from its label and the paper: about 28 days (+/-7) after the second vaccine dose. AZD1222 recipients with second doses at about 4 weeks or about 12 weeks were pooled, because spike-specific TCR depth and breadth did not differ between schedules. Vaccinee samples came from UK trials COV001 and COV002, including a single-blind randomized controlled phase 2/3 trial of AZD1222 (ChAdOx1 nCoV-19) in healthy adults. For TCRbeta chain sequencing, PBMC samples were collected from trial participants at day 0 and at day 28 after the second dose. CDR1 is given as SGHRS and CDR2 as YFSETQ, both from the germline V gene. Taken from cysteine to phenylalanine, the CDR3 has 17 residues. Just CDR3 DNA is preserved here, 51 bases in frame from base 1. V is shortened by 0 bases, J by 8 bases, and the region joining them spans 18 bases. A note on this clone: Which antigen it targets is not known. Per-base quality was not reported, and no clone a single base away is much larger than it.

The CDR3 regions of human TCRbeta chains were analyzed by immunosequencing. In the paper's pipeline: TCRs in the repertoires were compared against a reference library of SARS-CoV-2-specific TCRs that had been generated with the MIRA antigen-specificity platform. Breadth was defined as the fraction of unique TCRs that were SARS-CoV-2-associated, and depth was defined as the fraction of total T cells that were SARS-CoV-2-associated. Each spike-specific TCR was assigned to its reactive spike region and to a CD4 or CD8 class using the MIRA data. Log10-transformed breadth and depth values were compared by one-way ANOVA with Sidak's multiple comparisons tests. TCRdb carries this immuneACCESS record with in-frame sequences only. Its versions omit some clonotypes, under half of them owing to an unresolved V gene in the studies checked, with the rest unexplained. V, J and clone size reflect that table, while D and trimming were determined from the DNA. This sample gives around 83,000 clones in total; roughly nine tenths of them show up just once. 5% to 6% of the sample rests with the top ten.

This sequence originates from an adult who received the AZD1222 COVID-19 vaccine. The material was peripheral blood, obtained 28 days after the second AZD1222 dose. The sequence is built from TRBV5-1 and TRBJ1-6; the D gene identity is not certain. CDR3 sequence: CASSLAGEGRADSPLHF. The sequenced DNA is TGCGCCAGCAGCTTGGCCGGGGAGGGCCGTGCGGATTCACCCCTCCACTTT.